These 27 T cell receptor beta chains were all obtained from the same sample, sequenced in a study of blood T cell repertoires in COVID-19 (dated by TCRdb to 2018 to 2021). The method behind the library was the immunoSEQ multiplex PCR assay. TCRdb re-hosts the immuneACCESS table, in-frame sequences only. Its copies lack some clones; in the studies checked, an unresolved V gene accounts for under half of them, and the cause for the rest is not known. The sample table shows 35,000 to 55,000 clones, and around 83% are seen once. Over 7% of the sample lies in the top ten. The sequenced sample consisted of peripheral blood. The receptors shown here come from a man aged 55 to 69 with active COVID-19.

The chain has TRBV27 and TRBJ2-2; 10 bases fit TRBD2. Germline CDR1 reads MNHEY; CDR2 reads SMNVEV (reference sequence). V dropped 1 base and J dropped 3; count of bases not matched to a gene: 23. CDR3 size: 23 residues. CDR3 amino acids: CASSLYFPEGPFWTSGHTGELFF. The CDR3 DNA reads TGTGCCAGCAGTTTATATTTCCCGGAGGGGCCCTTTTGGACTAGCGGACACACCGGGGAGCTGTTTTTT.

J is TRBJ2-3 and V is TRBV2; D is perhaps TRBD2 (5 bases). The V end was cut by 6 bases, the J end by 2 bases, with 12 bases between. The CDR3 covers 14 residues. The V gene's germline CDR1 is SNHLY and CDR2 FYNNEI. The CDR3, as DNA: TGTGCCAGCAGAGAGGACTCCTCCACAGATACGCAGTATTTT. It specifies CASREDSSTDTQYF.

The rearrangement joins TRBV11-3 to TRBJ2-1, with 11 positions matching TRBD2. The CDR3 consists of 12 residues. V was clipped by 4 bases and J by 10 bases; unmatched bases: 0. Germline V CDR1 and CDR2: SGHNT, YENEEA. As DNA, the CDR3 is TGTGCCAGCAGCTGGACTAGCGGGGAGCAGTTCTTC. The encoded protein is CASSWTSGEQFF.

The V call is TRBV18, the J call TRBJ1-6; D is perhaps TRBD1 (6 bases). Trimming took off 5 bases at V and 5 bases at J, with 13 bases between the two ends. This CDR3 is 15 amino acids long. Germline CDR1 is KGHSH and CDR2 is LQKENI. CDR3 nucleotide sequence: TGTGCCAGCTCATCCGGGACACCGAATAATTCACCCCTCCACTTT. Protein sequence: CASSSGTPNNSPLHF.

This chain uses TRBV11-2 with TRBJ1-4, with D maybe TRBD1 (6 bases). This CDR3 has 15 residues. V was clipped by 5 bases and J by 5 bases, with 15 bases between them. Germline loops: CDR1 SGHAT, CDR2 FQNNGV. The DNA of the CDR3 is TGTGCCAGCAGCCTAGGGGGAGTACGGAATGAAAAACTGTTTTTT. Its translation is CASSLGGVRNEKLFF.

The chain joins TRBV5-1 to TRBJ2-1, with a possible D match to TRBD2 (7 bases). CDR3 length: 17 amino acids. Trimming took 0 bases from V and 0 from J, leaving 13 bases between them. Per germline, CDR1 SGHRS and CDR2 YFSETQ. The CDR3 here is CASSLDLADSSYNEQFF. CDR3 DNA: TGCGCCAGCAGCTTGGATCTAGCGGACAGCTCCTACAATGAGCAGTTCTTC.

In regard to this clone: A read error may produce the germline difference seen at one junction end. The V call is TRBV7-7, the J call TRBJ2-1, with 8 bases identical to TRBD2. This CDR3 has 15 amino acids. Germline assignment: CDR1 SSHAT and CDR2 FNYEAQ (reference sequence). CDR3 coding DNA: TGTGCTAGCAGCAAAGCGGGAGATCAGCGAAATGAGCAGTTCTTC. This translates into CASSKAGDQRNEQFF.

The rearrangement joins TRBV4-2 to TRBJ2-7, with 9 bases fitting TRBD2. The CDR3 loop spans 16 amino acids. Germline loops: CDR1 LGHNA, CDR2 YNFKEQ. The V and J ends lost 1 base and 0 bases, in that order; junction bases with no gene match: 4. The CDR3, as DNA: TGTGCCAGCAGCCAAGTAGCGGGGGCCTCCTCCTACGAGCAGTACTTC. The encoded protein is CASSQVAGASSYEQYF.

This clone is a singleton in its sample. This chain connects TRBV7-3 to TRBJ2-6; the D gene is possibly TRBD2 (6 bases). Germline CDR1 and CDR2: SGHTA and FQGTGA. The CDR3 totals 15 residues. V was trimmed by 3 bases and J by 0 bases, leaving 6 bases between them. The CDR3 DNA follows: TGTGCCAGCAGCTTGGGACTCTCTGGGGCCAACGTCCTGACTTTC. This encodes CASSLGLSGANVLTF. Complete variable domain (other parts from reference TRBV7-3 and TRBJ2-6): GAGVSQTPSNKVTEKGKYVELRCDPISGHTALYWYRQSLGQGPEFLIYFQGTGAADDSGLPNDRFFAVRPEGSVSTLKIQRTERGDSAVYLCASSLGLSGANVLTFGAGSRLTVL.

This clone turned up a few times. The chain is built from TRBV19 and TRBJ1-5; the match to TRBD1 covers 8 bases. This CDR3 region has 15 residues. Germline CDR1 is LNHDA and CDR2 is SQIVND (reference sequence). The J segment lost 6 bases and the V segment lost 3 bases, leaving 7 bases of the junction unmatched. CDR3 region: CASSMSGGAVQPQHF. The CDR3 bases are TGTGCCAGTAGTATGTCAGGGGGCGCGGTTCAGCCCCAGCATTTT. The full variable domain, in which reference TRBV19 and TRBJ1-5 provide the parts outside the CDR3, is DGGITQSPKYLFRKEGQNVTLSCEQNLNHDAMYWYRQDPGQGLRLIYYSQIVNDFQKGDIAEGYSVSREKKESFPLTVTSAQKNPTAFYLCASSMSGGAVQPQHFGDGTRLSIL.

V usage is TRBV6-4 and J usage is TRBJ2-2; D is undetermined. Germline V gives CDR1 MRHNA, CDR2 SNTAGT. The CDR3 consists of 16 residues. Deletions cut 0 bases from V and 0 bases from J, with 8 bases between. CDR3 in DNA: TGTGCCAGCAGTGACTCTGGCAGCGCGAACACCGGGGAGCTGTTTTTT. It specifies CASSDSGSANTGELFF.

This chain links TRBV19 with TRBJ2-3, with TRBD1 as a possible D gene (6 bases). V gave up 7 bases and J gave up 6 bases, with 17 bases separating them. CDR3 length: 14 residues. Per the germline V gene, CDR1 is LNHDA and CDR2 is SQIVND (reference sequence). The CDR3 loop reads CASTKQGVKDTQYF. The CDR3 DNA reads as TGTGCCAGTACTAAACAGGGAGTTAAGGATACGCAGTATTTT.

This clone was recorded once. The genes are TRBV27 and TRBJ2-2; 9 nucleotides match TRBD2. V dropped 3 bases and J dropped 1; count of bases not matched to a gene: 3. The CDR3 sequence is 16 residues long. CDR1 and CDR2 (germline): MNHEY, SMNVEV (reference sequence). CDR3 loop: CASSFVAGENTGELFF. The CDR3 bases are TGTGCCAGCAGTTTCGTAGCGGGGGAGAACACCGGGGAGCTGTTTTTT.

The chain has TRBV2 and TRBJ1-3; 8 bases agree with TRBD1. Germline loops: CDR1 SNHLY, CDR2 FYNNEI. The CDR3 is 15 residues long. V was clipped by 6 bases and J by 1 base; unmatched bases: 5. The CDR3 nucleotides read TGTGCCAGCAGGTCTCAGGGGGCTTCTGGAAACACCATATATTTT. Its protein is CASRSQGASGNTIYF.

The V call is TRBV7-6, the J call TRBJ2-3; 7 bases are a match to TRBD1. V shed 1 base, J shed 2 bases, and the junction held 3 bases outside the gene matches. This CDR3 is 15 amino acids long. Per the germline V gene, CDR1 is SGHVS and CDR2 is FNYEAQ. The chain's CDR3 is CASSLGTGNTDTQYF. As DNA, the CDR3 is TGTGCCAGCAGCTTAGGGACAGGAAACACAGATACGCAGTATTTT.

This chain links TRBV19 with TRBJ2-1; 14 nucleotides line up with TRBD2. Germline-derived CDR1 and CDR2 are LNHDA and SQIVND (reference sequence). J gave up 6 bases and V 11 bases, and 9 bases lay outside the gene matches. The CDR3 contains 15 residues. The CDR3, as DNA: TGTGCCTGTGGACATGGGACTAGCGGGAGCAATGAGCAGTTCTTC. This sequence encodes CACGHGTSGSNEQFF.

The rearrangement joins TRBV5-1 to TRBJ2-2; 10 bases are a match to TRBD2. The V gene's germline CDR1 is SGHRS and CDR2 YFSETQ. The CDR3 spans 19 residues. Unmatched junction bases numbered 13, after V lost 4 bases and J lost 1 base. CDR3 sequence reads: CASSVRRGLARENTGELFF. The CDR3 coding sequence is TGCGCCAGCAGCGTCAGAAGGGGACTAGCGCGAGAGAACACCGGGGAGCTGTTTTTT.

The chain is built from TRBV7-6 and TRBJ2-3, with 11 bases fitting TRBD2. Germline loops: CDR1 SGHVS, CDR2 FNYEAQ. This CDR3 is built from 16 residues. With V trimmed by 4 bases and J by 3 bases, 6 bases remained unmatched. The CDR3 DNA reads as TGTGCCAGCAGCTCACCCGGGACTAGCGGAACAGATACGCAGTATTTT. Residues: CASSSPGTSGTDTQYF. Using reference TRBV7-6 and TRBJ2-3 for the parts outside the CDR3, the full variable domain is GAGVSQSPRYKVTKRGQDVALRCDPISGHVSLYWYRQALGQGPEFLTYFNYEAQQDKSGLPNDRFSAERPEGSISTLTIQRTEQRDSAMYRCASSSPGTSGTDTQYFGPGTRLTVL.

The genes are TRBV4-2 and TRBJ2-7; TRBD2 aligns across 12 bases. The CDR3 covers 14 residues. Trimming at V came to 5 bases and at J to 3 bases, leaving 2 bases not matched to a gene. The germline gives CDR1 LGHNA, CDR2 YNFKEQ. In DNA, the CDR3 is TGTGCCAGCAGCAAGGGACTAGCGGGCTACGAGCAGTACTTC. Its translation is CASSKGLAGYEQYF.

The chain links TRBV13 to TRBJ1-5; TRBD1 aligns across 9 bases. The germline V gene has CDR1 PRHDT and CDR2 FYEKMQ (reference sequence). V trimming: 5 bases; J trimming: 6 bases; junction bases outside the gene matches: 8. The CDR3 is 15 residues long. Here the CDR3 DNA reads TGTGCCAGCAGCGTCGGGACAGGGAGAGGTCAGCCCCAGCATTTT. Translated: CASSVGTGRGQPQHF.

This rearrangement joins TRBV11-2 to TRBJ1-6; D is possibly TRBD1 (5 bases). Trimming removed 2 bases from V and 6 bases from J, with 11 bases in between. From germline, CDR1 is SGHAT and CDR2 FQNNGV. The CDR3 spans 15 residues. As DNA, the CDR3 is TGTGCCAGCAGCTTACGCGCCAGGGCTAATTCACCCCTCCACTTT. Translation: CASSLRARANSPLHF. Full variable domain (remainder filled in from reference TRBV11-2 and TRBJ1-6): EAGVAQSPRYKIIEKRQSVAFWCNPISGHATLYWYQQILGQGPKLLIQFQNNGVVDDSQLPKDRFSAERLKGVDSTLKIQPAKLEDSAVYLCASSLRARANSPLHFGNGTRLTVT.

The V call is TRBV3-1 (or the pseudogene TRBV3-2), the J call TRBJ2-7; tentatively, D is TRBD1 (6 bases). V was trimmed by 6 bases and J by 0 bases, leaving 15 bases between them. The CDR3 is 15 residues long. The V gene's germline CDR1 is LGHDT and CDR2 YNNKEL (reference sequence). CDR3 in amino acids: CASRPNGQTSYEQYF. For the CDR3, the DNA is TGTGCCAGCAGGCCCAATGGACAGACCTCCTACGAGCAGTACTTC.

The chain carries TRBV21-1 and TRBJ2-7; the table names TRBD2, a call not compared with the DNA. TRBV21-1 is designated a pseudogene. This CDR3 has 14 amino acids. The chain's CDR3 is CASSKGPVGWKQYF. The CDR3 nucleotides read TGTGCCAGCAGCAAAGGGCCGGTCGGGTGGAAGCAGTACTTC.

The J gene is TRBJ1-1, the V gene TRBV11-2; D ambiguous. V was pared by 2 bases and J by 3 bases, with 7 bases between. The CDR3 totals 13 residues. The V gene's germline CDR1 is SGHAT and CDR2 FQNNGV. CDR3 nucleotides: TGTGCCAGCAGCTTATCTCGGGACACTGAAGCTTTCTTT. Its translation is CASSLSRDTEAFF.

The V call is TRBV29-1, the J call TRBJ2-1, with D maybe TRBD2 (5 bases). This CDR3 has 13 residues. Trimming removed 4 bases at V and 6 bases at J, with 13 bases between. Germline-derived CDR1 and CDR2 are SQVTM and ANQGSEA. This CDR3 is CSVGEGPVNEQFF. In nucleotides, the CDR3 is TGCAGCGTTGGCGAGGGTCCCGTCAATGAGCAGTTCTTC.

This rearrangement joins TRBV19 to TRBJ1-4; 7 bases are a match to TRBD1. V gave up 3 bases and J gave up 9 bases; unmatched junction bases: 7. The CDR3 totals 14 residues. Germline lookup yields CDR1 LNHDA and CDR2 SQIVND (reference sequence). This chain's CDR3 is CASSIRRGSQKLFF. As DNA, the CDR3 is TGTGCCAGTAGTATTCGCAGGGGGTCGCAAAAACTGTTTTTT.

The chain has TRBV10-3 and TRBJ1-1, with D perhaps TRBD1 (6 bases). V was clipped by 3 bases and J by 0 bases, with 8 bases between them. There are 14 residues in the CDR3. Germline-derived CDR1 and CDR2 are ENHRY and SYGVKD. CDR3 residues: CAISDQGLNTEAFF. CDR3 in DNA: TGTGCCATCAGTGATCAGGGGCTGAACACTGAAGCTTTCTTT.